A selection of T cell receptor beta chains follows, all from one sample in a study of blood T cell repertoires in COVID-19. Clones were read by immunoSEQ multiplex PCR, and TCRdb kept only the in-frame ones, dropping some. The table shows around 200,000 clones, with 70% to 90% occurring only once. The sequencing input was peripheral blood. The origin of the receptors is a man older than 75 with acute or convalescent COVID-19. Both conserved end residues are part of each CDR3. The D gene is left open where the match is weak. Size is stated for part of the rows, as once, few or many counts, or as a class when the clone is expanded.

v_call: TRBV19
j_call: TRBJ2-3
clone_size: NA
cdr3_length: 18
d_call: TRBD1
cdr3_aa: CASTPYGTGGGMVDTQYF
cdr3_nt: TGTGCCAGTACTCCTTACGGGACAGGGGGCGGGATGGTAGATACGCAGTATTTT

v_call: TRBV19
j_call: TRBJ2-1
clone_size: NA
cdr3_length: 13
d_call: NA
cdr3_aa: CATATNSYSEQFF
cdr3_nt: TGTGCCACCGCTACCAACTCCTACAGTGAGCAGTTCTTC

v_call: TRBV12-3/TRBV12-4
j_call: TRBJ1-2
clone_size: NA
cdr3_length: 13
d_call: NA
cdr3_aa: CASSRQRGGGYTF
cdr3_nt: TGTGCCAGCAGTCGTCAGAGGGGGGGTGGCTACACCTTC

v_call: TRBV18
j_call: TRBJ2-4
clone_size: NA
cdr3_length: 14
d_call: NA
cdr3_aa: CASSPSLAKNIQYF
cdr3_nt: TGTGCCAGCTCCCCAAGCTTAGCCAAAAACATTCAGTACTTC

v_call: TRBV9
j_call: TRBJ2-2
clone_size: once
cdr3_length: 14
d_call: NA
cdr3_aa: CASRSDSLPGELFF
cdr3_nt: TGTGCCAGCAGGTCGGACAGTTTACCCGGGGAGCTGTTTTTT

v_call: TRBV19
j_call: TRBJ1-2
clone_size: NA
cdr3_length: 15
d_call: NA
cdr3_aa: CASSIGGRENYGYTF
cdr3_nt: TGTGCCAGTAGTATAGGGGGACGGGAGAACTATGGCTACACCTTC

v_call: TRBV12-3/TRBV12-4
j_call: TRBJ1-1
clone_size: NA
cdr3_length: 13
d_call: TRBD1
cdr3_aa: CASTLTGDPEAFF
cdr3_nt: TGTGCCAGCACCCTAACAGGGGACCCTGAAGCTTTCTTT

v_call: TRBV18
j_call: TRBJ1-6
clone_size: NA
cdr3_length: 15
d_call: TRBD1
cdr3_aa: CASSATGEGNSPLHF
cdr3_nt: TGTGCCAGCTCAGCTACAGGGGAAGGGAATTCACCCCTCCACTTT

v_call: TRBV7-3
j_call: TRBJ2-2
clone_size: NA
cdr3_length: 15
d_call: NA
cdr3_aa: CASSLPATGSGELFF
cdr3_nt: TGTGCCAGCAGCTTACCAGCGACAGGTTCCGGGGAGCTGTTTTTT

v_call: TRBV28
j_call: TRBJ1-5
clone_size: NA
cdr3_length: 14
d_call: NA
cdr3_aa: CASNQRLSNQPQHF
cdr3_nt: TGTGCCAGCAACCAGCGCCTGTCCAATCAGCCCCAGCATTTT

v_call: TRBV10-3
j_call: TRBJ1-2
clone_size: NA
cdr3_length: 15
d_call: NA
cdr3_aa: CAISGSFPIAYGYTF
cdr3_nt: TGTGCCATCAGTGGGTCCTTCCCTATCGCCTATGGCTACACCTTC

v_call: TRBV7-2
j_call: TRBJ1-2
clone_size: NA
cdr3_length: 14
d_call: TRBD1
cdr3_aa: CASSFTQQGRGYTF
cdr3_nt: TGTGCCAGCAGCTTCACCCAACAGGGGAGAGGCTACACCTTC

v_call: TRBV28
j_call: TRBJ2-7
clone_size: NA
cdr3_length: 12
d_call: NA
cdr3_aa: CASWARPYEQYF
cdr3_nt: TGTGCCAGCTGGGCACGGCCCTACGAGCAGTACTTC

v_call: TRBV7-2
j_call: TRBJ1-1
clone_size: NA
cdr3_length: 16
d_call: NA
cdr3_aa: CASSLMSGTSNTEAFF
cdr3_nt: TGTGCCAGCAGCCTGATGTCCGGGACATCGAACACTGAAGCTTTCTTT

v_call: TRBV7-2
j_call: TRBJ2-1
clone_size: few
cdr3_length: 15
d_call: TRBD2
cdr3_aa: CASSLGLAGSDEQFF
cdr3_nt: TGTGCCAGCAGCTTAGGACTAGCGGGTTCGGATGAGCAGTTCTTC

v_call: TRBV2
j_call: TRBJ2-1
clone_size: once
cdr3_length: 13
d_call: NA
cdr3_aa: CASIDGSYNEQFF
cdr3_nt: TGTGCCAGCATTGACGGCTCCTACAATGAGCAGTTCTTC

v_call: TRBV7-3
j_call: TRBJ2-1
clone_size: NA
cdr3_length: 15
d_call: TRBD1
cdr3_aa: CASSLRQGANNEQFF
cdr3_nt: TGTGCCAGCAGCCTAAGACAGGGGGCCAACAATGAGCAGTTCTTC